This T cell receptor (beta chain) was sequenced in a study of PD-1 blockade in mismatch repair-deficient tumors. Background on the study: Enrolled about 2013-2017, patients had progressing, pretreated mismatch repair-deficient cancers of over nine types.

Data came from immunoSEQ multiplex PCR; TCRdb stores just in-frame clones and leaves some out. The data contain 90,000 to 130,000 clones, more than 60% of them singletons. In germline, CDR1 is MNHEY, CDR2 SVGAGI. The CDR3 is 15 amino acids. With 0 bases clipped from V and 7 bases from J, the junction kept 8 bases outside the gene matches. General study points: Tumor-resident clones, often undetectable pretreatment in blood, expanded then contracted after pembrolizumab.

The table lists this clone with a count of one. Its antigen is not known. TCR sequencing covered a few patients who responded to pembrolizumab. This rearrangement joins TRBV6-5 to TRBJ2-5; 7 nucleotides line up with TRBD1. The sequencing here drew on peripheral blood, taken roughly 13 months after starting pembrolizumab. The sequence derives from an adult with mismatch repair-deficient cancer. CDR3: CASSYSPGQPSTQYF. CDR3 bases: TGTGCCAGCAGTTACTCTCCGGGACAGCCTTCGACCCAGTACTTC.